Shown below are 16 T cell receptor beta chains from a single sample sequenced in a study of beta chain features in type 1 diabetes. Study findings and constraints: Moderate yet significant TCRB CDR3 shortening was seen in Type 1 diabetes patients in all four CD4+ subsets.

TCRB transcripts that were expressed got sequenced, as all of the isolated RNA had been reverse transcribed. Sequencing was performed with immunoSEQ multiplex PCR; in TCRdb, only in-frame clones are kept and a portion is missing. The sample holds 120,000 or so clones, roughly 17% seen once. The antigens these receptors bind are not known. The specimen was central memory CD4+ T cells from blood. Receptor source: a man younger than 35 with type 1 diabetes.

The CDR3 sequence is CASSQEVRLAADTQYF. The CDR3 nucleotides are TGTGCCAGCAGCCAAGAAGTACGACTAGCGGCAGATACGCAGTATTTT. J is TRBJ2-3 and V is TRBV4-2, with 9 bases fitting TRBD2. V lost 0 bases and J lost 4; bases outside the gene matches: 5. Per germline, CDR1 LGHNA and CDR2 YNFKEQ. The length of the CDR3 is 16 residues.

The chain is built from TRBV14 and TRBJ2-3; 10 bases match TRBD2. The CDR3 runs 16 residues. V trimming: 2 bases; J trimming: 5 bases; junction bases outside the gene matches: 7. Germline V gene data show CDR1 as SGHDN and CDR2 as FVKESK. The CDR3 DNA is TGTGCCAGCAGCCAAAACCTAGCGGGAGATGGAGATACGCAGTATTTT. This codes for CASSQNLAGDGDTQYF.

This clone showed up just a few times. This rearrangement joins TRBV2 to TRBJ2-1, with no clear D. CDR1 is SNHLY and CDR2 is FYNNEI in the germline V gene. The CDR3 is 13 residues long. V was cut by 0 bases and J by 4 bases, with 4 bases left in between. The CDR3 DNA is TGTGCCAGCAGTGAAGCCCTATACAATGAGCAGTTCTTC. This codes for CASSEALYNEQFF.

This clone came up many times. Distinct nucleotide sequences in the sample also encode this CDR3. The J gene is TRBJ2-1, the V gene TRBV7-2, with unresolved D. V was shortened by 1 base and J by 4 bases, with 5 bases between the two germline ends. Germline lookup yields CDR1 SGHTA and CDR2 FQGNSA. The CDR3 totals 13 residues. The CDR3 is CASSLGAYNEQFF. CDR3 DNA sequence: TGTGCCAGCAGCTTAGGAGCGTACAATGAGCAGTTCTTC. Filled out from reference TRBV7-2 and TRBJ2-1, the complete variable domain reads GAGVSQSPSNKVTEKGKDVELRCDPISGHTALYWYRQSLGQGLEFLIYFQGNSAPDKSGLPSDRFSAERTGGSVSTLTIQRTQQEDSAVYLCASSLGAYNEQFFGPGTRLTVL.

In this sample, this clone turned up a few times. V usage is TRBV19 and J usage is TRBJ2-2, with TRBD1 as a possible D gene (5 bases). The V gene's germline CDR1 is LNHDA and CDR2 SQIVND (reference sequence). This CDR3 spans 16 amino acids. V gave up 3 bases and J gave up 0 bases, with 11 bases separating them. CDR3 in amino acids: CASSIERGSNTGELFF. The CDR3 nucleotides are TGTGCCAGTAGTATCGAAAGGGGCTCGAACACCGGGGAGCTGTTTTTT. Drawing the rest from reference TRBV19 and TRBJ2-2, the complete variable domain is DGGITQSPKYLFRKEGQNVTLSCEQNLNHDAMYWYRQDPGQGLRLIYYSQIVNDFQKGDIAEGYSVSREKKESFPLTVTSAQKNPTAFYLCASSIERGSNTGELFFGEGSRLTVL.

This clone was observed a few times. The chain employs TRBV6-1 and TRBJ2-5; tentatively, D is TRBD1 or TRBD2 (5 bases each). Germline CDR1 and CDR2: MNHNS and SASEGT. The CDR3 runs to 14 residues. V shed 5 bases and J shed 4 bases, with 14 bases lying between them. The CDR3 is CASSRDPQGETQYF. For the CDR3, the DNA is TGTGCCAGCAGTCGGGACCCGCAGGGAGAGACCCAGTACTTC.

V is TRBV30 and J is TRBJ2-5; no clear D gene. The CDR3 totals 13 residues. Germline V gene sequence: CDR1 GTSNPN, CDR2 SVGIG (reference sequence). The ends were cut back, 4 bases at V and 7 bases at J, with 16 bases in the middle. CDR3 residues: CAWKKGQSWTQYF. DNA of the CDR3: TGTGCCTGGAAGAAGGGTCAGTCCTGGACCCAGTACTTC.

The V and J genes are TRBV7-9 and TRBJ1-6; possibly TRBD1 for D (5 bases). The CDR3 has 17 residues. Germline lookup yields CDR1 SEHNR and CDR2 FQNEAQ (reference sequence). V was shortened by 1 base and J by 8 bases, with 18 bases between the two germline ends. In nucleotides, the CDR3 is TGTGCCAGCAGCTTAGGAAGTTCGGAGACAGCATATTCACCCCTCCACTTT. Residues: CASSLGSSETAYSPLHF.

The V call is TRBV7-2, the J call TRBJ2-7, with 11 positions matching TRBD2. This CDR3 comprises 15 residues. Germline assignment: CDR1 SGHTA and CDR2 FQGNSA. V gave up 6 bases and J gave up 6 bases; unmatched junction bases: 10. The CDR3 DNA follows: TGTGCCAGCAGGGCTACTAGCGGGAGTTCGGGCGAGCAGTACTTC. Protein sequence: CASRATSGSSGEQYF.

The sample holds many counts of this clone. The chain combines TRBV14 with TRBJ2-2; unclear D gene. The CDR3 spans 13 residues. From germline, CDR1 is SGHDN and CDR2 FVKESK. V shed 0 bases and J shed 6 bases, with 5 bases lying between them. The CDR3 protein is CASSQDDPGELFF. CDR3 nucleotides: TGTGCCAGCAGCCAAGATGACCCCGGGGAGCTGTTTTTT.

This clone was detected only a few times. The chain recombines TRBV19 with TRBJ2-5; the match to TRBD2 covers 13 bases. Losses at the gene ends were 6 bases for V and 3 bases for J; bases not matched to a gene: 4. Germline V gene lookup returns CDR1 LNHDA and CDR2 SQIVND (reference sequence). The CDR3 runs 15 residues. The CDR3 sequence is CASSRTSGREETQYF. Written as DNA, the CDR3 is TGTGCCAGTAGCCGGACTAGCGGGAGAGAAGAGACCCAGTACTTC.

The J gene is TRBJ2-1, the V gene TRBV4-1, with 13 nucleotides matching TRBD2. This CDR3 has 19 amino acids. Looked up from germline, CDR1 is MGHRA and CDR2 is YSYEKL. J lost 2 bases, V lost 4 bases, and 11 bases had no gene match. The CDR3 region has the DNA TGCGCCAGCAGCCCCGGACTAGCGGGAGAGGGGGGAACCTACAATGAGCAGTTCTTC. It codes for CASSPGLAGEGGTYNEQFF.

The chain joins TRBV30 to TRBJ2-5; D could derive from TRBD1 or TRBD2 (5 bases each). The CDR3 totals 13 residues. Germline lookup yields CDR1 GTSNPN and CDR2 SVGIG (reference sequence). Trimming left V 2 bases short and J 5 bases short, with 12 bases between. CDR3 coding DNA: TGTGCCTGGAGTATAGGGACGCCGGAGACCCAGTACTTC. Protein: CAWSIGTPETQYF. The full variable domain, rest sourced from reference TRBV30 and TRBJ2-5, is SQTIHQWPATLVQPVGSPLSLECTVEGTSNPNLYWYRQAAGRGLQLLFYSVGIGQISSEVPQNLSASRPQDRQFILSSKKLLLSDSGFYLCAWSIGTPETQYFGPGTRLLVL.

The chain combines TRBV7-6 with TRBJ2-5; 10 bases are shared with TRBD1. CDR1 is SGHVS, CDR2 FNYEAQ, per germline. The CDR3 has 15 amino acids. Trimming at V came to 6 bases and at J to 4 bases, leaving 8 bases not matched to a gene. This chain's CDR3 is CASRRTGGNLETQYF. The CDR3 region has the DNA TGTGCCAGCAGGCGGACAGGGGGTAATTTAGAGACCCAGTACTTC.

This clone occurred a few times. The genes are TRBV30 and TRBJ1-5; D is perhaps TRBD1 (6 bases). V was cut by 1 base and J by 6 bases, with 22 bases left in between. Germline V CDR1 and CDR2: GTSNPN, SVGIG (reference sequence). The CDR3 is 17 amino acids. The CDR3 region is CAWSAAWGAGESQPQHF. CDR3 DNA: TGTGCCTGGAGTGCAGCCTGGGGGGCAGGGGAGAGTCAGCCCCAGCATTTT.

The chain joins TRBV2 to TRBJ1-1, with 7 bases fitting TRBD1. This CDR3 comprises 15 residues. Germline values: CDR1 SNHLY, CDR2 FYNNEI. After removal of 6 bases from V and 0 bases from J, the junction contained 7 bases not matched to a gene. The CDR3, as DNA: TGTGCCAGCAGCAACCAACAGGGGCTGAACACTGAAGCTTTCTTT. This codes for CASSNQQGLNTEAFF.